This T cell receptor (beta chain) emerged from a study of blood T cell repertoires in COVID-19 (dated by TCRdb to about 2020). Turning to the overall study: The collaborator samples originated in the United States, Italy and Spain and spanned the acute and convalescent phases of COVID-19. The prospective study material was composed of cDNA or gDNA derived from T cells, B-cell-depleted T cells, or PBMCs. Deeply sampled blood TCRbeta repertoires from subjects exposed to, actively infected with, or recovered from COVID-19 were included in the dataset. The repertoires were released in a freely available public database intended as a resource for research on the immune response to SARS-CoV-2. Samples came from the ongoing ImmuneRACE study (first 160 participants) plus 1,254 subjects from 6 global collaborators. Nearly every sample came with metadata listing a de-identified subject ID, COVID-19 status, age in years and sex. Where available, HLA class I and class II types were obtained from metadata supplied by the sample provider rather than from assay-based typing.

Each collaborating institution followed its own protocols to collect whole blood in K2EDTA tubes. For TCRbeta analysis, collaborators shipped samples in one of three forms: frozen whole blood, isolated PBMCs, or DNA extracted from either of those sample types. The research as a whole found: Clinical and demographic metadata were provided uncurated, with the amount varying by source and participant.

CDR1 and CDR2 are read off the germline V gene as MNHEY and SVGAGI. The CDR3 holds 14 amino acids from the cysteine to the phenylalanine. Only the CDR3 portion is preserved as DNA: 42 bases, with reading frame beginning at the first base. V loses 2 bases at its end and J loses 7 bases; junction bases beyond the gene matches: 7. On this clone itself: Its antigen remains undetermined. There are no base qualities to consult, and no much larger clone falls within one base.

TCRbeta CDR3 regions were amplified from genomic DNA by means of the immunoSEQ Assay, a bias-controlled multiplex PCR. The authors' pipeline ran thus. Within the assay, amplification of reference gene primers was used to estimate how many nucleated cells each sample contained. To quantify the absolute abundance of each unique TCRbeta CDR3 rearrangement, sequence reads were collapsed and filtered. Productive Simpson clonality was computed per sample as the square root of Simpson's diversity index over productive rearrangements. The table comes from immuneACCESS by way of TCRdb, which keeps in-frame sequences with V and J called. Part of the clones is missing from these tables; in studies checked, under half for an unresolved V gene and the rest for unknown reasons. V, J and clone size derive from that table, while D and trimming were established from the DNA sequence. In this sample the table shows about 13,000 clones, around 80% of which occur a single time. The ten largest account for roughly a third of the sample.

The clonotype was recovered from a human donor in a cohort sampled during active COVID-19. The chain couples TRBV6-5 to TRBJ1-2; 7 middle bases align to TRBD1. Sequencing input: peripheral blood. The CDR3 is CASSYGDRAGGYTF. The DNA sequence is as follows: TGTGCCAGCAGTTACGGTGACAGGGCGGGTGGCTACACCTTC.